These 30 T cell receptor beta chains came from one sample sequenced in a study of T cell responses to AZD1222 COVID-19 vaccine. Only in-frame clones appear in the TCRdb table, and some are missing; sequencing was by immunoSEQ multiplex PCR. The data show more than 110,000 clones, approximately 85% seen once. This specimen consisted of peripheral blood, obtained on day 0 of AZD1222 vaccination. The receptors shown here come from an adult in good health.

The V call is TRBV21-1, the J call TRBJ2-7; the tabulated D call, TRBD2, remains unverified against the DNA. TRBV21-1 is annotated as a pseudogene. This CDR3 spans 16 amino acids. Written as DNA, the CDR3 is TGTGCCAGCAGCAATTGGGCGGGACGGAGAACCTACGAGCAGTACTTC. Protein product: CASSNWAGRRTYEQYF.

The chain is built from TRBV27 and TRBJ1-5; unclear D gene. This CDR3 is 14 amino acids long. Germline V gene data show CDR1 as MNHEY and CDR2 as SMNVEV (reference sequence). V was shortened by 5 bases and J by 0 bases, with 8 bases between the two germline ends. As DNA, the CDR3 is TGTGCCAGCAGTGCGGTTTATAGCAATCAGCCCCAGCATTTT. Translation: CASSAVYSNQPQHF.

The rearrangement uses TRBV19 and TRBJ1-3; D unclear. Trimming took 9 bases from V and 6 from J, leaving 18 bases between them. Looked up from germline, CDR1 is LNHDA and CDR2 is SQIVND (reference sequence). This CDR3 spans 14 amino acids. The CDR3 here is CASAGPPRENTIYF. The CDR3 bases are TGTGCCAGCGCCGGACCCCCGAGGGAAAACACCATATATTTT.

CDR3 sequence (DNA): TGTGCCAGCAGTGAATATTGGGACAGCTTCTTTACAGATACGCAGTATTTT. It encodes CASSEYWDSFFTDTQYF. This sequence joins TRBV25-1 and TRBJ2-3; 7 bases fit TRBD1. Germline values: CDR1 MGHDK, CDR2 SYGVNS. V gave up 0 bases and J gave up 3 bases; unmatched junction bases: 9. The CDR3 totals 17 residues.

This clone has more than one count but fewer than ten. The chain recombines TRBV9 with TRBJ1-6, with 7 bases that match TRBD1. CDR3 size: 15 residues. Germline values: CDR1 SGDLS, CDR2 YYNGEE. The trim removed 3 bases at V and 8 bases at J, leaving 8 bases unmatched. The CDR3 bases are TGTGCCAGCAGCGCCGTACTGGACAGGCATTCACCCCTCCACTTT. Protein product: CASSAVLDRHSPLHF.

V usage is TRBV7-2 and J usage is TRBJ2-7; 10 nucleotides match TRBD2. Germline V lookup: CDR1 SGHTA, CDR2 FQGNSA. V shed 5 bases and J 5 bases; nucleotides not matched to a gene: 9. This CDR3 is built from 15 residues. The CDR3 is CASSQFGLAGDEQYF. The CDR3 nucleotides are TGTGCCAGCAGCCAATTTGGGCTAGCGGGAGACGAGCAGTACTTC.

The chain uses TRBV9 and TRBJ2-7; 12 nucleotides agree with TRBD2. Germline V gene lookup returns CDR1 SGDLS and CDR2 YYNGEE. Germline trimming cut 4 bases from V and 5 bases from J; bases unmatched to any gene: 7. The length of the CDR3 is 15 residues. This CDR3 reads CASSSLLAGGDEQYF. The CDR3 bases are TGTGCCAGCAGCTCATTACTAGCGGGGGGCGACGAGCAGTACTTC. The variable domain in full, with the rest retrieved from reference TRBV9 and TRBJ2-7, is DSGVTQTPKHLITATGQRVTLRCSPRSGDLSVYWYQQSLDQGLQFLIQYYNGEERAKGNILERFSAQQFPDLHSELNLSSLELGDSALYFCASSSLLAGGDEQYFGPGTRLTVT.

The chain recombines TRBV19 with TRBJ2-3; TRBD2 aligns across 11 bases. Germline values: CDR1 LNHDA, CDR2 SQIVND (reference sequence). The CDR3 consists of 16 residues. Unmatched junction bases numbered 17, after V lost 10 bases and J lost 8 bases. In DNA, the CDR3 is TGTGCCACCCTCTCAGGACTTGTAGCGGGGGGGGCTACGCAGTATTTT. This gives the protein CATLSGLVAGGATQYF.

The rearrangement uses TRBV5-6 and TRBJ2-2, with D perhaps matching TRBD1 (5 bases). Germline V lookup: CDR1 SGHDT, CDR2 YYEEEE. Deletions cut 6 bases from V and 2 bases from J, with 14 bases between. The CDR3 runs 15 residues. In DNA, the CDR3 is TGTGCCAGCATCAGGATTGACAGTAACACCGGGGAGCTGTTTTTT. Translated, it gives CASIRIDSNTGELFF.

This chain joins TRBV7-8 and TRBJ1-2, with D maybe TRBD1 (5 bases). V dropped 4 bases and J dropped 7 bases, with 19 bases sitting between them. Per germline, CDR1 SGHVS and CDR2 FQNEAQ. CDR3 length: 15 amino acids. The CDR3 spells CASSSLTGTQGGYTF. The DNA of the CDR3 is TGTGCCAGCAGCTCCCTTACCGGGACCCAAGGTGGCTACACCTTC.

DNA of the CDR3: TGTGCCAGCAGCTCACAGTGGACTAGCGGGGTGACGCAAGAGACCCAGTACTTC. Its protein is CASSSQWTSGVTQETQYF. The J gene is TRBJ2-5, the V gene TRBV7-9; TRBD2 agrees at 12 bases. This CDR3 is 18 amino acids long. V trimming: 4 bases; J trimming: 2 bases; junction bases outside the gene matches: 11. Per germline, CDR1 SEHNR and CDR2 FQNEAQ (reference sequence). The variable domain in full, completed from reference TRBV7-9 and TRBJ2-5, reads DTGVSQNPRHKITKRGQNVTFRCDPISEHNRLYWYRQTLGQGPEFLTYFQNEAQLEKSRLLSDRFSAERPKGSFSTLEIQRTEQGDSAMYLCASSSQWTSGVTQETQYFGPGTRLLVL.

The chain employs TRBV27 and TRBJ2-1; TRBD1 matches 10 bases. CDR1 is MNHEY and CDR2 is SMNVEV in the germline V gene (reference sequence). The CDR3 totals 15 residues. Trimming cost V 6 bases and J 6 bases; bases outside gene matches: 8. This CDR3 is CASRTGGRLVNEQFF. Here the CDR3 DNA reads TGTGCCAGCAGGACAGGGGGCAGACTAGTCAATGAGCAGTTCTTC.

This clone was counted only a few times. The chain employs TRBV5-6 and TRBJ1-1; 7 positions agree with TRBD1. The germline V gene has CDR1 SGHDT and CDR2 YYEEEE. V lost 0 bases, J lost 3 bases, and 2 bases stayed unmatched. The CDR3 loop spans 14 amino acids. The CDR3: CASSLGQGYTEAFF. The CDR3 region has the DNA TGTGCCAGCAGCTTGGGACAGGGCTACACTGAAGCTTTCTTT.

V usage is TRBV29-1 and J usage is TRBJ2-2, with D unclear. This CDR3 is built from 13 residues. Germline CDR1 reads SQVTM; CDR2 reads ANQGSEA. Trimming pared 3 bases from V and 1 base from J, leaving 6 bases between. This CDR3 reads CSVEGKNTGELFF. The DNA of the CDR3 is TGCAGCGTTGAGGGCAAGAACACCGGGGAGCTGTTTTTT.

The chain couples TRBV6-5 to TRBJ2-1; TRBD2 is a possible D gene (5 bases). CDR3 size: 14 residues. Germline assignment: CDR1 MNHEY and CDR2 SVGAGI. The V and J ends lost 3 bases and 9 bases respectively, with 15 bases between them. CDR3 nucleotides: TGTGCCAGCAGTTATTTTAGTCTAGCTAGTGAGCAGTTCTTC. Translation: CASSYFSLASEQFF.

The chain is built from TRBV30 and TRBJ1-6; maybe TRBD1 (6 bases). Germline-derived CDR1 and CDR2 are GTSNPN and SVGIG (reference sequence). This CDR3 comprises 15 residues. Trimming took 0 bases from V and 6 from J, leaving 12 bases between them. CDR3 sequence (DNA): TGTGCCTGGAGTGTAATGGCAGGGGTTAATTCACCCCTCCACTTT. Its protein is CAWSVMAGVNSPLHF.

This chain links TRBV24-1 with TRBJ2-1, with 7 nucleotides matching TRBD1. CDR1 KGHDR and CDR2 SFDVKD come from the germline V gene. The CDR3 runs 15 residues. V dropped 2 bases and J dropped 9; count of bases not matched to a gene: 9. The CDR3 sequence is CATSDSSDRVGEQFF. The CDR3 bases are TGTGCCACCAGTGATTCTTCCGACAGGGTTGGTGAGCAGTTCTTC.

The chain has TRBV7-6 and TRBJ2-7, with TRBD2 identical over 7 bases. Germline lookup yields CDR1 SGHVS and CDR2 FNYEAQ. The CDR3 loop spans 14 amino acids. Germline trimming cut 1 base from V and 3 bases from J; bases unmatched to any gene: 3. DNA of the CDR3: TGTGCCAGCAGCTTAGGGGGGGGGTACTACGAGCAGTACTTC. Protein: CASSLGGGYYEQYF. Variable domain in full (rest from reference TRBV7-6 and TRBJ2-7): GAGVSQSPRYKVTKRGQDVALRCDPISGHVSLYWYRQALGQGPEFLTYFNYEAQQDKSGLPNDRFSAERPEGSISTLTIQRTEQRDSAMYRCASSLGGGYYEQYFGPGTRLTVT.

V and J are TRBV6-6 and TRBJ1-1; a possible D gene is TRBD1 (6 bases). Trimming took 0 bases from V and 1 from J, leaving 9 bases between them. Germline-derived CDR1 and CDR2 are MNHNY and SVGAGI (reference sequence). This CDR3 comprises 15 residues. The CDR3 here is CASSYSRGPNTEAFF. The CDR3 DNA sequence: TGTGCCAGCAGTTACTCGCGGGGGCCGAACACTGAAGCTTTCTTT.

V gene TRBV4-2 combines with J gene TRBJ2-1, with TRBD2 matching over 9 bases. The CDR3 is 17 residues long. Germline values: CDR1 LGHNA, CDR2 YNFKEQ. Trimming at V came to 0 bases and at J to 2 bases, leaving 5 bases not matched to a gene. The CDR3 nucleotides are TGTGCCAGCAGCCAAGATCTGGCTAGCGGGGCCTACAATGAGCAGTTCTTC. Translating it yields CASSQDLASGAYNEQFF.

The rearrangement links TRBV7-9 to TRBJ2-4; the D gene is possibly TRBD2 (6 bases). Germline V gene lookup returns CDR1 SEHNR and CDR2 FQNEAQ (reference sequence). CDR3 size: 18 residues. V lost 2 bases, J lost 4 bases, and 21 bases lay in between. The CDR3 reads CASSLNPPLEGRKNIQYF. The CDR3 coding sequence is TGTGCCAGCAGCTTAAATCCGCCTCTGGAGGGGAGGAAAAACATTCAGTACTTC.

The chain is built from TRBV10-2 and TRBJ1-2, with D unclear. With 3 bases removed from V and 5 bases from J, the gap between germline ends came to 10 bases. The CDR3 loop spans 13 amino acids. CDR1 is WSHSY and CDR2 is SAAADI in the germline V gene. CDR3 coding DNA: TGCGCCAGCAGTGAAGACCGTGGGTATGGCTACACCTTC. Its translation: CASSEDRGYGYTF.

V is TRBV30 and J is TRBJ2-3, with 10 bases that match TRBD2. This CDR3 is 15 amino acids long. V trimming: 0 bases; J trimming: 7 bases; junction bases outside the gene matches: 7. Germline V lookup: CDR1 GTSNPN, CDR2 SVGIG (reference sequence). CDR3 DNA sequence: TGTGCCTGGAGTGTACTTGGACTAGCGGACTATACGCAGTATTTT. It codes for CAWSVLGLADYTQYF.

This clone was seen a single time. V gene TRBV19 combines with J gene TRBJ1-3; D might be TRBD1 (6 bases). The CDR3 sequence is 15 residues long. CDR1 LNHDA and CDR2 SQIVND come from the germline V gene (reference sequence). Trimming pared 3 bases from V and 4 bases from J, leaving 13 bases between. The CDR3 DNA sequence: TGTGCCAGTAGTATGGACAGATTGGGAGGAAACACCATATATTTT. Translating gives CASSMDRLGGNTIYF. Full variable domain (rest looked up from reference TRBV19 and TRBJ1-3): DGGITQSPKYLFRKEGQNVTLSCEQNLNHDAMYWYRQDPGQGLRLIYYSQIVNDFQKGDIAEGYSVSREKKESFPLTVTSAQKNPTAFYLCASSMDRLGGNTIYFGEGSWLTVV.

The V gene is TRBV13, the J gene TRBJ1-1, with D perhaps TRBD1 (5 bases). Trimming cost V 0 bases and J 11 bases, with 13 bases left between them. Germline CDR1 PRHDT, CDR2 FYEKMQ (reference sequence). This CDR3 region has 13 residues. The CDR3 region is CASSLGDSVMAFF. The CDR3 DNA reads as TGTGCCAGCAGCTTAGGCGACAGCGTCATGGCTTTCTTT.

This chain uses TRBV27 with TRBJ1-1, with no clear D. CDR3 size: 13 residues. In germline, CDR1 is MNHEY, CDR2 SMNVEV (reference sequence). Trimming left V 7 bases short and J 3 bases short, with 12 bases between. The CDR3 nucleotides read TGTGCCAGCAAGGAGATTATGGACACTGAAGCTTTCTTT. Its translation is CASKEIMDTEAFF.

The gene calls are TRBV30 and TRBJ1-1; D is possibly TRBD1 (5 bases). V dropped 4 bases and J dropped 2 bases, with 17 bases sitting between them. The CDR3 loop spans 15 amino acids. Germline loops: CDR1 GTSNPN, CDR2 SVGIG (reference sequence). The CDR3 nucleotides are TGTGCCTGGACAGCGTGGCAGGGAGGAAACACTGAAGCTTTCTTT. It translates to CAWTAWQGGNTEAFF.

The chain combines TRBV2 with TRBJ1-5; D is possibly TRBD1 (5 bases). V gave up 6 bases and J gave up 0 bases, with 9 bases separating them. The CDR3 loop spans 14 amino acids. Per the germline V gene, CDR1 is SNHLY and CDR2 is FYNNEI. CDR3 residues: CASRGENSNQPQHF. DNA of the CDR3: TGTGCCAGCAGGGGGGAAAATAGCAATCAGCCCCAGCATTTT.

The chain links TRBV3-1 (or the pseudogene TRBV3-2) to TRBJ1-1, with D unclear. Per the germline V gene, CDR1 is LGHDT and CDR2 is YNNKEL (reference sequence). Trimming removed 1 base from V and 1 base from J, with 7 bases in between. CDR3 length equals 14 residues. The CDR3 here is CASSQGFRNTEAFF. Here the CDR3 DNA reads TGTGCCAGCAGCCAAGGGTTCCGGAACACTGAAGCTTTCTTT.

This clone was counted only a few times. The chain joins TRBV30 to TRBJ2-1, with unresolved D. The V end was cut by 3 bases, the J end by 0 bases, with 12 bases between. This CDR3 has 15 amino acids. The germline gives CDR1 GTSNPN, CDR2 SVGIG (reference sequence). This CDR3 reads CAWSAGPSSYNEQFF. The CDR3 nucleotides read TGTGCCTGGAGCGCCGGGCCAAGCTCCTACAATGAGCAGTTCTTC.